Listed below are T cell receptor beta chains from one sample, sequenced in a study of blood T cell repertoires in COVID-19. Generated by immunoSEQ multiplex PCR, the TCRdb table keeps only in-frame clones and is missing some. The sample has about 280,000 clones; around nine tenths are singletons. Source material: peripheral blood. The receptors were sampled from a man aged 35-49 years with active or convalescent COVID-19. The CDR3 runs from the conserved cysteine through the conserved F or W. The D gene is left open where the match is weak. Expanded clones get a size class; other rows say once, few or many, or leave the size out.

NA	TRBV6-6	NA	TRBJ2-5	TGTGCCAGCAGTTACGTCGGGGGAGAGACCCAGTACTTC	CASSYVGGETQYF
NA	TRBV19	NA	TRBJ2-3	TGTGCCAGTAGTGACCCGAGGGGGACCACAGATACGCAGTATTTT	CASSDPRGTTDTQYF
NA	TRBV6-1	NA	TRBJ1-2	TGTGCCAGCAGTGAACAGGCAGCGGGTGGCTACACCTTC	CASSEQAAGGYTF
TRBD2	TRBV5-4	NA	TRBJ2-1	TGTGCCAGCAGCTTGGACCCCCAGCGACTAGCGGGGACTTACAATGAGCAGTTCTTC	CASSLDPQRLAGTYNEQFF
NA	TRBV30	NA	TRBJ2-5	TGTGCCTGGGAGAGGGGAGGAGAGACCCAGTACTTC	CAWERGGETQYF
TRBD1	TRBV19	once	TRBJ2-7	TGTGCCAGTAACTCCCGGGACAGGGTGTACGAGCAGTACTTC	CASNSRDRVYEQYF
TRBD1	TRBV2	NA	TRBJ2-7	TGTGCCAGCAGTGTAGCCCAGGACAGGGCTTGGGGGTACGAGCAGTACTTC	CASSVAQDRAWGYEQYF
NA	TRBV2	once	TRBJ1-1	TGTGCCAGCATTAAACACCCCTCGGAGCTGAACACTGAAGCTTTCTTT	CASIKHPSELNTEAFF
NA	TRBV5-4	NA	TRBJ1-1	TGTGCCAGCAGCTACAGGAACACTGAAGCTTTCTTT	CASSYRNTEAFF
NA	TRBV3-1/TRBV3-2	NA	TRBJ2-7	TGTGCCAGCAGCCAAGATCAGGGCAGGGGATACGAGCAGTACTTC	CASSQDQGRGYEQYF
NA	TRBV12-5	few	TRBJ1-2	TGTGCTAGTGGTAGCGGTGCCCCGGGGGGCTACACCTTC	CASGSGAPGGYTF
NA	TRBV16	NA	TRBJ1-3	TGTGCCAGCAGTCGAAACCAAATCGTCCAGACTCAAGGAAACACCATATATTTT	CASSRNQIVQTQGNTIYF
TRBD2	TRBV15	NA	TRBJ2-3	TGTGCCACCAGCAGAGAACCCCTAGCGGGAGGGCCGGATACGCAGTATTTT	CATSREPLAGGPDTQYF
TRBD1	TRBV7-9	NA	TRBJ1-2	TGTGCCAGCAGCCCCGGGCAGGGGGACTATGGCTACACCTTC	CASSPGQGDYGYTF
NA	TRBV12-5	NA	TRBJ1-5	TGTGCTAGTGGTTTACGGGGACTCTACGCTCAGCCCCAGCATTTT	CASGLRGLYAQPQHF
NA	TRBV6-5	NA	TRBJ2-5	TGTGCCAGCAGTCTAGCGTCAGAAGAGACCCAGTACTTC	CASSLASEETQYF
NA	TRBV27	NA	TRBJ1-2	TGTGCCAGCTCACCGACAGGTCCTGGCTATGGCTACACCTTC	CASSPTGPGYGYTF
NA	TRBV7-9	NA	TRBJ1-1	TGTGCCAGCCCTTCGTCCCACACGGGCGGGAGTGAATCTGAAGCTTTCTTT	CASPSSHTGGSESEAFF
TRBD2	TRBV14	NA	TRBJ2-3	TGTGCCAGCAGACCCTTAGCGGGGCCCGGGAATACGCAGTATTTT	CASRPLAGPGNTQYF
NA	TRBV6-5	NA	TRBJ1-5	TGTGCCAGCGCCCGGGACATAGGCAATCAGCCCCAGCATTTT	CASARDIGNQPQHF
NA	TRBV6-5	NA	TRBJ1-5	TGTGCCAGTTTCTCGGTTGTAAGCAATCAGCCCCAGCATTTT	CASFSVVSNQPQHF
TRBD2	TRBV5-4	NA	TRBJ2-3	TGTGCCAGCAGCTTGGCGGGGCTAGCGGGAAAAGGCACAGATACGCAGTATTTT	CASSLAGLAGKGTDTQYF
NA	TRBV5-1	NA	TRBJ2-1	TGCGCCAGCGTGCGGGACAGCAACTACAATGAGCAGTTCTTC	CASVRDSNYNEQFF
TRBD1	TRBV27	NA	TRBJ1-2	TGTGCCAGCAGAACAGGGGGCTACGGCTACACCTTC	CASRTGGYGYTF
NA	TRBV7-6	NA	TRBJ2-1	TGTGCCAGCAGCCCAACCTACAATGAGCAGTTCTTC	CASSPTYNEQFF
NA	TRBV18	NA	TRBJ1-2	TGTGCCAGCTCACCACCCGAGGGCGACGGCTACACCTTC	CASSPPEGDGYTF
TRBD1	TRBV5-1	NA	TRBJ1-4	TGCGCCAGCAGCCGCGGTCCCGGGACAGGGGAAGAAAAACTGTTTTTT	CASSRGPGTGEEKLFF
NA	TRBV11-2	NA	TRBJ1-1	TGTGCCAGCAGCTTAGTTGCAGGAGGGGACACTGAAGCTTTCTTT	CASSLVAGGDTEAFF
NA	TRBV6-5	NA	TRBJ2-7	TGTGCCAGCAGTTACGTTTCGGGCTACGAGCAGTACTTC	CASSYVSGYEQYF
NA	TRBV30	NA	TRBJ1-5	TGTGCCTGGAGGCAGGGTAGTGATCAGCCCCAGCATTTT	CAWRQGSDQPQHF
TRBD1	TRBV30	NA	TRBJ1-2	TGTGCCTGGACCCTAACGGAACCACCAGGGGGCGCGGATGGCTACACCTTC	CAWTLTEPPGGADGYTF
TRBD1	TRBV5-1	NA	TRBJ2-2	TGCGCCAGCAGCTCACCGCCTGGGACAGGGCTTTTCACGAACACCGGGGAGCTGTTTTTT	CASSSPPGTGLFTNTGELFF
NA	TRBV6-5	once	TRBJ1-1	TGTGCCAGCAGTTATGGGGGGGCGGTCGGCACTGAAGCTTTCTTT	CASSYGGAVGTEAFF
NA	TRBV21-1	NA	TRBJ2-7	TGTGCCAGCAGCAAATTGGGGACAGGGTACTACGAGCAGTACTTC	CASSKLGTGYYEQYF
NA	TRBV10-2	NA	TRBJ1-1	TGCGCCAGCTCTTTCGAGGGCACTGAAGCTTTCTTT	CASSFEGTEAFF
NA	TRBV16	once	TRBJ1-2	TGTGCCAGCAGCCGAGCGGGTTGGGGCTACACCTTC	CASSRAGWGYTF
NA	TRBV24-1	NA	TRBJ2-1	TGTGCCACCAGTGATCCCAACCCAGTCTCCTACAATGAGCAGTTCTTC	CATSDPNPVSYNEQFF
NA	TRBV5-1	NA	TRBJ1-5	TGCGCCAGCAGCTTGGTTGGTACGGATCAGCCCCAGCATTTT	CASSLVGTDQPQHF
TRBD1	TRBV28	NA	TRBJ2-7	TGTGCCAGCAGTTCGACAGGGAATAGAAACGAGCAGTACTTC	CASSSTGNRNEQYF
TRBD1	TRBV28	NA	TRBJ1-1	TGTGCCAGTATTCCAGGGGGCGTCTCTGAAGCTTTCTTT	CASIPGGVSEAFF